In its sample, the clone carrying this TCR beta chain was seen once. Its antigen is unknown. The germline V gene encodes CDR1 SGHRS and CDR2 YFSETQ. This CDR3 is built from 12 residues. V shed 4 bases and J shed 2 bases, with 6 bases lying between them. This sample is part of a study of cytotoxic CD8 clonotypes in ibrutinib-treated CLL. The study, taken as a whole, reports: Clonality rose at ibrutinib response, held steady in sustained remission, and fell toward baseline at progression.

The protocol was immunoSEQ multiplex PCR, while the TCRdb copy is restricted to in-frame clones and leaves out a portion. The sample lists 150,000 to 200,000 clones; nearly 90% were seen once. V usage is TRBV5-1 and J usage is TRBJ2-5; D remains unclear. This specimen consisted of PBMCs, obtained at disease progression, from a patient treated with ibrutinib. This clonotype was obtained from a human donor with chronic lymphocytic leukemia. CDR3 loop: CASSPVQETQYF. The CDR3 region has the DNA TGCGCCAGCAGCCCGGTACAAGAGACCCAGTACTTC.